Shown below are 23 T cell receptor beta chains from a single sample sequenced in a study of shared clonotypes between healthy human individuals. TCRdb's copy holds only in-frame clones and misses some; the assay was immunoSEQ multiplex PCR. The sample shows 980,000 or so clones, roughly 72% of them seen only once. Material for sequencing was memory CD4+ T cells sorted from blood. The subset here: CD45RA-negative fraction. These TCRs come from a young man in good health.

V is TRBV18 and J is TRBJ2-1, with D perhaps TRBD1 (6 bases). Per germline, CDR1 KGHSH and CDR2 LQKENI. V shed 0 bases and J shed 12 bases, with 18 bases lying between them. The CDR3 totals 15 residues. The CDR3 DNA is TGTGCCAGCTCACCACCGGGACAAATGGAATTGGGGCAGTTCTTC. Residues: CASSPPGQMELGQFF.

The V call is TRBV30, the J call TRBJ2-5, with no clear D. V was pared by 3 bases and J by 5 bases, with 10 bases between. CDR3 size: 12 residues. Germline V gene data show CDR1 as GTSNPN and CDR2 as SVGIG (reference sequence). CDR3 coding DNA: TGTGCCTGGAGCGCGACGGTGGAGACCCAGTACTTC. This gives the protein CAWSATVETQYF.

The CDR3 nucleotides read TGTGCCAGCTCCCTGGACAGGGGCTATAATTCACCCCTCCACTTT. Amino acid sequence: CASSLDRGYNSPLHF. This chain uses TRBV2 with TRBJ1-6; 9 bases are shared with TRBD1. With V trimmed by 8 bases and J by 3 bases, 5 bases remained unmatched. In germline, CDR1 is SNHLY, CDR2 FYNNEI. This CDR3 comprises 15 residues.

This CDR3 is CALPQGNYGYTF. In DNA, the CDR3 is TGTGCTCTCCCACAGGGCAACTATGGCTACACCTTC. V gene TRBV12-5 combines with J gene TRBJ1-2; possible D gene TRBD1, 6 bases. The CDR3 is made up of 12 amino acids. The V end lost 11 bases, the J end lost 2 bases, and 12 bases lay between the germline ends. Germline assignment: CDR1 LGHNT and CDR2 FRNRAP.

J is TRBJ2-2 and V is TRBV30, with D hard to call. V was clipped by 1 base and J by 6 bases, with 6 bases between them. The CDR3 extends over 12 amino acids. Looked up from germline, CDR1 is GTSNPN and CDR2 is SVGIG (reference sequence). The chain's CDR3 is CAWSAPPGELFF. CDR3 sequence (DNA): TGTGCCTGGAGTGCCCCCCCCGGGGAGCTGTTTTTT.

This clone was detected once. The chain couples TRBV28 to TRBJ2-7; D is perhaps TRBD1 or TRBD2 (5 bases each). V was pared by 5 bases and J by 3 bases, with 17 bases between. The CDR3 is made up of 15 amino acids. CDR1 is MDHEN and CDR2 is SYDVKM in the germline V gene. DNA of the CDR3: TGTGCCAGCAGTCTAGCTGGGGGACGGCACTACGAGCAGTACTTC. It translates to CASSLAGGRHYEQYF.

This clone was counted a few times. The gene calls are TRBV7-8 and TRBJ2-7, with TRBD2 matching 7 bases. The CDR3 spans 14 residues. V was pared by 5 bases and J by 9 bases, with 13 bases of the junction left unmatched. In germline, CDR1 is SGHVS, CDR2 FQNEAQ. The CDR3 here is CASSTGTVSGGQYF. DNA of the CDR3: TGTGCCAGCAGCACCGGGACGGTATCGGGGGGGCAGTACTTC.

Written as DNA, the CDR3 is TGTGCCTGGAGTGTACTCTACAGGGGGGGCCACACTGAAGCTTTCTTT. This sequence encodes CAWSVLYRGGHTEAFF. The rearrangement links TRBV30 to TRBJ1-1; 8 bases map to TRBD1. In germline, CDR1 is GTSNPN, CDR2 SVGIG (reference sequence). CDR3 length equals 16 residues. V shed 0 bases and J 3 bases; nucleotides not matched to a gene: 9.

There are a few counts of this clone. The CDR3, as DNA: TGTGCCATCAGCGGACAGGGGAACTATGGCTACACCTTC. It encodes CAISGQGNYGYTF. The chain has TRBV10-3 and TRBJ1-2, with 9 bases lining up with TRBD1. V dropped 6 bases and J dropped 2; count of bases not matched to a gene: 1. CDR3 length: 13 residues. Germline loops: CDR1 ENHRY, CDR2 SYGVKD.

V is TRBV5-1 and J is TRBJ1-5; tentative D call: TRBD1 (5 bases). Germline V lookup: CDR1 SGHRS, CDR2 YFSETQ. Trimming shortened V by 0 bases and J by 6 bases, and 10 bases separated the two germline ends. The CDR3 runs 14 residues. Written as DNA, the CDR3 is TGCGCCAGCAGCTTGGTAGGGGCAGGTCAGCCCCAGCATTTT. It codes for CASSLVGAGQPQHF.

The V and J genes are TRBV4-1 and TRBJ2-2; D is unresolved. V lost 0 bases and J 2 bases, leaving 13 bases between the germline ends. The germline V gene encodes CDR1 MGHRA and CDR2 YSYEKL. The CDR3 is made up of 17 amino acids. The DNA for the CDR3 is TGCGCCAGCAGCCAAGAACCCTACGGGCCTAACACCGGGGAGCTGTTTTTT. This encodes CASSQEPYGPNTGELFF.

V usage is TRBV30 and J usage is TRBJ1-1; D remains unclear. The ends were cut back, 4 bases at V and 1 base at J, with 7 bases in the middle. Germline V gives CDR1 GTSNPN, CDR2 SVGIG (reference sequence). The CDR3 spans 12 residues. CDR3 DNA sequence: TGTGCCTGGAAGGCGGGGAACACTGAAGCTTTCTTT. Translating it yields CAWKAGNTEAFF.

At least ten counts were recorded for this clone. The chain is built from TRBV15 and TRBJ2-7, with D uncertain. Germline assignment: CDR1 LNHNV and CDR2 YYDKDF (reference sequence). The V end lost 0 bases, the J end lost 0 bases, and 9 bases lay between the germline ends. The CDR3 has 15 residues. The CDR3 region has the DNA TGTGCCACCAGCAGAGATAACACCTTCTCCTACGAGCAGTACTTC. Amino acids: CATSRDNTFSYEQYF.

This clone occurred many times. Different DNA sequences within this sample yield the same CDR3. The chain employs TRBV27 and TRBJ2-7, with TRBD1 matching 9 bases. This CDR3 spans 15 amino acids. V lost 3 bases and J lost 3; bases outside the gene matches: 6. Germline-derived CDR1 and CDR2 are MNHEY and SMNVEV (reference sequence). CDR3 DNA: TGTGCCAGCAGTTTGCGAGACAGGGGGGTCTACGAGCAGTACTTC. Amino acids: CASSLRDRGVYEQYF.

The chain has TRBV10-1 and TRBJ1-4; a possible D gene is TRBD1 (5 bases). This CDR3 is 14 amino acids long. From germline, CDR1 is WNHNN and CDR2 SYGVQD (reference sequence). V lost 7 bases and J 5 bases, leaving 14 bases between the germline ends. This CDR3 reads CASIPGPDNEKLFF. CDR3 coding DNA: TGCGCCAGCATACCAGGGCCTGACAATGAAAAACTGTTTTTT.

In the case of this clone: The same CDR3 also results from other DNA sequences found in this sample. This rearrangement joins TRBV18 to TRBJ2-5, with TRBD2 matching 8 bases. Germline V CDR1 and CDR2: KGHSH, LQKENI. This CDR3 has 15 amino acids. Trimming cost V 3 bases and J 1 base; bases outside gene matches: 4. This CDR3 is CASSPPGLAQETQYF. The CDR3 DNA reads TGTGCCAGCTCACCCCCTGGACTAGCCCAAGAGACCCAGTACTTC. Full variable domain (outside the CDR3, taken from reference TRBV18 and TRBJ2-5): NAGVMQNPRHLVRRRGQEARLRCSPMKGHSHVYWYRQLPEEGLKFMVYLQKENIIDESGMPKERFSAEFPKEGPSILRIQQVVRGDSAAYFCASSPPGLAQETQYFGPGTRLLVL.

Written as DNA, the CDR3 is TGTGCCAGCAGCTTAGGTAGTAAAGGGCAAGAGACCCAGTACTTC. Amino acid sequence: CASSLGSKGQETQYF. V gene TRBV11-2 combines with J gene TRBJ2-5; D unresolved. V lost 1 base, J lost 2 bases, and 11 bases lay in between. The CDR3 length is 15 residues. Germline CDR1 SGHAT, CDR2 FQNNGV.

The V call is TRBV10-3, the J call TRBJ1-6, with a tentative D call TRBD1 (6 bases). CDR3 size: 14 residues. Germline loops: CDR1 ENHRY, CDR2 SYGVKD. V was shortened by 6 bases and J by 10 bases, with 16 bases between the two germline ends. The CDR3 reads CAIRRTELSSPLHF. The CDR3 nucleotides read TGTGCCATCAGGCGGACAGAGTTATCATCACCCCTCCACTTT.

The chain carries TRBV10-3 and TRBJ2-3; D is undetermined. V lost 0 bases to trimming and J lost 4 bases, with 11 bases between them. The CDR3 length is 15 residues. Germline CDR1 and CDR2: ENHRY and SYGVKD. CDR3 in DNA: TGTGCCATCAGTGAGTCTTATGCCAAAGCAGATACGCAGTATTTT. Translated: CAISESYAKADTQYF.

The V and J genes are TRBV5-4 and TRBJ1-2, with D tentatively TRBD1 (6 bases). V lost 3 bases, J lost 4 bases, and 10 bases lay in between. Germline V lookup: CDR1 SGHNT, CDR2 YYREEE (reference sequence). The CDR3 consists of 13 residues. CDR3 nucleotides: TGTGCCAGCAGCTCCCCAGGGGCCTATGGCTACACCTTC. Its translation is CASSSPGAYGYTF.

V usage is TRBV30 and J usage is TRBJ1-4; D is uncertain. This CDR3 spans 13 amino acids. CDR1 and CDR2 (germline): GTSNPN, SVGIG (reference sequence). V was trimmed by 1 base and J by 4 bases, leaving 7 bases between them. The CDR3 bases are TGTGCCTGGAGTGAACAGAGTAATGAAAAACTGTTTTTT. Protein sequence: CAWSEQSNEKLFF.

V usage is TRBV19 and J usage is TRBJ1-5, with unresolved D. The ends were cut back, 5 bases at V and 2 bases at J, with 10 bases in the middle. Per germline, CDR1 LNHDA and CDR2 SQIVND (reference sequence). The CDR3 loop spans 14 amino acids. The CDR3 loop reads CASSPGLGNQPQHF. CDR3 coding DNA: TGTGCCAGTAGTCCCGGTCTGGGCAATCAGCCCCAGCATTTT. The full variable domain, rest sourced from reference TRBV19 and TRBJ1-5, is DGGITQSPKYLFRKEGQNVTLSCEQNLNHDAMYWYRQDPGQGLRLIYYSQIVNDFQKGDIAEGYSVSREKKESFPLTVTSAQKNPTAFYLCASSPGLGNQPQHFGDGTRLSIL.

This clone has just a few counts. This sequence joins TRBV5-1 and TRBJ2-1; TRBD1 matches 7 bases. This CDR3 has 16 residues. The germline V gene encodes CDR1 SGHRS and CDR2 YFSETQ. V was clipped by 1 base and J by 0 bases; unmatched bases: 4. CDR3 sequence: CASSLIPGGSYNEQFF. In DNA, the CDR3 is TGCGCCAGCAGCTTGATCCCAGGGGGCTCCTACAATGAGCAGTTCTTC.